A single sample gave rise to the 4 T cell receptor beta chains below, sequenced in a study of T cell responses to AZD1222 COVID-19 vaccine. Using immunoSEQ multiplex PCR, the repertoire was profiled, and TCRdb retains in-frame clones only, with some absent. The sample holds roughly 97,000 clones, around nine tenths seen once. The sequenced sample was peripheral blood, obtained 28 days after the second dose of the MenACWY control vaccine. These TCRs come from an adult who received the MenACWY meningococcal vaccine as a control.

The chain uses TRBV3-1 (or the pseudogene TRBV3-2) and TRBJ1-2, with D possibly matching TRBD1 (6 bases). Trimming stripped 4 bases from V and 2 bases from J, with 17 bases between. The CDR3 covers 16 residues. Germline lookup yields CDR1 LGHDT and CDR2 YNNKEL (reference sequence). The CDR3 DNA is TGTGCCAGCAGCCCCTACCGACAGGAGACCAACTATGGCTACACCTTC. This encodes CASSPYRQETNYGYTF.

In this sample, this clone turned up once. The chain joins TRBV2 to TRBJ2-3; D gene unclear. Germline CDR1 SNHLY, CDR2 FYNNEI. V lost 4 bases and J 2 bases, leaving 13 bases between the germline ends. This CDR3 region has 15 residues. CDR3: CASSGQGGTTDTQYF. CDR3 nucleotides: TGTGCCAGCAGTGGTCAAGGCGGCACCACAGATACGCAGTATTTT. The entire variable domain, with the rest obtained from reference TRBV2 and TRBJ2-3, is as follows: EPEVTQTPSHQVTQMGQEVILRCVPISNHLYFYWYRQILGQKVEFLVSFYNNEISEKSEIFDDQFSVERPDGSNFTLKIRSTKLEDSAMYFCASSGQGGTTDTQYFGPGTRLTVL.

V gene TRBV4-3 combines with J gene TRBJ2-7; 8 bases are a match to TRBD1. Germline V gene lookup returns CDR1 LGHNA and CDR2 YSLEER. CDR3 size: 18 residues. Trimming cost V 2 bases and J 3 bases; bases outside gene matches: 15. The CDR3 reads CASSQQYHQGARFYEQYF. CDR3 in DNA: TGCGCCAGCAGCCAACAGTACCATCAGGGGGCGAGATTCTACGAGCAGTACTTC.

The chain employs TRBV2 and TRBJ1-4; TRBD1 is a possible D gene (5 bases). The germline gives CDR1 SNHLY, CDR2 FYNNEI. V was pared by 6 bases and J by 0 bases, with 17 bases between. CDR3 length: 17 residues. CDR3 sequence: CASRHSGTRATNEKLFF. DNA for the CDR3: TGTGCCAGCAGACATTCCGGGACCCGAGCAACTAATGAAAAACTGTTTTTT.